These T cell receptor beta chains were read from a single sample in a study of T cells in Graves' hyperthyroidism and ophthalmopathy. TCRdb reprocessed the multiplex PCR reads via MiXCR and lists one record per CDR3 protein. The table has approximately 360,000 distinct CDR3 sequences, 15% to 17% seen once. The sample comprised blood. The receptors were gathered from a woman younger than 35 with Graves' hyperthyroidism that later progressed to Graves' ophthalmopathy. CDR3s include the opening cysteine and the closing phenylalanine or tryptophan. A D gene is named only where the DNA matches it firmly. Some rows mark clone size as missing; the rest say once, few, many or name a class of expanded clone.

cdr3_length: 11
clone_size: NA
v_call: TRBV10-3
d_call: NA
j_call: TRBJ2-1
cdr3_aa: CAITRNGEQFF
cdr3_nt: TGTGCCATCACCAGAAACGGTGAGCAGTTCTTC

cdr3_length: 15
clone_size: few
v_call: TRBV5-1
d_call: TRBD1
j_call: TRBJ2-1
cdr3_aa: CASRKGTGEVNEQFF
cdr3_nt: TGCGCCAGCAGGAAAGGGACAGGAGAGGTCAATGAGCAGTTCTTC

cdr3_length: 15
clone_size: many
v_call: TRBV5-1
d_call: NA
j_call: TRBJ2-5
cdr3_aa: CASSLVFRDPETQYF
cdr3_nt: TGCGCCAGCAGCTTGGTTTTCAGGGATCCGGAGACCCAGTACTTC

cdr3_length: 14
clone_size: many
v_call: TRBV27
d_call: NA
j_call: TRBJ1-4
cdr3_aa: CASSLSGTNEKLFF
cdr3_nt: TGTGCCAGCAGTTTATCAGGAACTAATGAAAAACTGTTTTTT

cdr3_length: 13
clone_size: many
v_call: TRBV29-1
d_call: TRBD1
j_call: TRBJ1-1
cdr3_aa: CSVTSYRGPEAFF
cdr3_nt: TGCAGCGTCACCTCGTACAGGGGCCCTGAAGCTTTCTTT

cdr3_length: 16
clone_size: few
v_call: TRBV14
d_call: TRBD1
j_call: TRBJ2-1
cdr3_aa: CASSHQQGAWYNEQFF
cdr3_nt: TGTGCCAGCAGCCATCAACAGGGGGCTTGGTACAATGAGCAGTTCTTC

cdr3_length: 15
clone_size: many
v_call: TRBV11-3
d_call: TRBD1
j_call: TRBJ2-7
cdr3_aa: CASSLGTGGAYEQYF
cdr3_nt: TGTGCCAGCAGCCTAGGGACAGGGGGAGCCTACGAGCAGTACTTC

cdr3_length: 14
clone_size: many
v_call: TRBV20-1
d_call: NA
j_call: TRBJ2-3
cdr3_aa: CSARFLQGSDTQYF
cdr3_nt: TGCAGTGCTAGGTTCCTTCAGGGATCAGATACGCAGTATTTT

cdr3_length: 11
clone_size: many
v_call: TRBV28
d_call: NA
j_call: TRBJ2-7
cdr3_aa: CATERGYEQYF
cdr3_nt: TGTGCCACCGAACGGGGGTACGAGCAGTACTTC

cdr3_length: 13
clone_size: few
v_call: TRBV6-1
d_call: NA
j_call: TRBJ2-1
cdr3_aa: CASMKGSENEQFF
cdr3_nt: TGTGCCAGCATGAAGGGGTCGGAAAATGAGCAGTTCTTC

cdr3_length: 14
clone_size: few
v_call: TRBV7-8
d_call: NA
j_call: TRBJ1-3
cdr3_aa: CASSQETLGNTIYF
cdr3_nt: TGTGCCAGCAGCCAAGAGACCCTGGGAAACACCATATATTTT

cdr3_length: 14
clone_size: few
v_call: TRBV27
d_call: TRBD2
j_call: TRBJ2-2
cdr3_aa: CASGRAANTGELFF
cdr3_nt: TGTGCCAGCGGGAGGGCGGCGAACACCGGGGAGCTGTTTTTT

cdr3_length: 18
clone_size: many
v_call: TRBV11-2
d_call: NA
j_call: TRBJ2-1
cdr3_aa: CASSSRGGDRISYNEQFF
cdr3_nt: TGTGCCAGCAGCTCTAGGGGCGGGGACAGAATCTCCTACAATGAGCAGTTCTTC

cdr3_length: 13
clone_size: few
v_call: TRBV12-3/TRBV12-4
d_call: NA
j_call: TRBJ2-5
cdr3_aa: CASSFSRQETQYF
cdr3_nt: TGTGCCAGCAGTTTCAGCAGGCAAGAGACCCAGTACTTC

cdr3_length: 15
clone_size: many
v_call: TRBV7-8
d_call: NA
j_call: TRBJ2-3
cdr3_aa: CASSLPGLGTDTQYF
cdr3_nt: TGTGCCAGCAGCCTCCCGGGACTGGGAACAGATACGCAGTATTTT

cdr3_length: 14
clone_size: NA
v_call: TRBV28
d_call: NA
j_call: TRBJ1-5
cdr3_aa: CASGTSPTNQPQHF
cdr3_nt: TGTGCCAGCGGAACGTCTCCCACCAATCAGCCCCAGCATTTT

cdr3_length: 14
clone_size: many
v_call: TRBV3-1
d_call: TRBD2
j_call: TRBJ2-5
cdr3_aa: CASGASGSGETQYF
cdr3_nt: TGTGCCAGCGGGGCCAGCGGGAGTGGAGAGACCCAGTACTTC

cdr3_length: 15
clone_size: NA
v_call: TRBV28
d_call: NA
j_call: TRBJ2-7
cdr3_aa: CASSSDPGLAYEQYF
cdr3_nt: TGTGCCAGCAGTTCCGACCCCGGGCTGGCCTACGAGCAGTACTTC

cdr3_length: 22
clone_size: many
v_call: TRBV7-2
d_call: TRBD2
j_call: TRBJ2-6
cdr3_aa: CASSQFPSKVAGGLSGANVLTF
cdr3_nt: TGTGCCAGCAGCCAATTTCCGTCTAAAGTAGCGGGAGGCCTCTCTGGGGCCAACGTCCTGACTTTC

cdr3_length: 13
clone_size: many
v_call: TRBV20-1
d_call: NA
j_call: TRBJ2-5
cdr3_aa: CSARAQGGETQYF
cdr3_nt: TGCAGTGCTAGGGCCCAGGGGGGGGAGACCCAGTACTTC

cdr3_length: 15
clone_size: many
v_call: TRBV20-1
d_call: NA
j_call: TRBJ1-2
cdr3_aa: CSARGSLRGDYGYTF
cdr3_nt: TGCAGTGCTAGAGGCTCCCTAAGAGGAGATTATGGCTACACCTTC

cdr3_length: 14
clone_size: NA
v_call: TRBV28
d_call: TRBD2
j_call: TRBJ2-1
cdr3_aa: CASRRLAGDNEQFF
cdr3_nt: TGTGCCAGCAGAAGACTAGCGGGCGACAATGAGCAGTTCTTC

cdr3_length: 14
clone_size: many
v_call: TRBV20-1
d_call: NA
j_call: TRBJ1-1
cdr3_aa: CSARDWDTTAEAFF
cdr3_nt: TGCAGTGCTAGAGATTGGGACACCACCGCTGAAGCTTTCTTT

cdr3_length: 13
clone_size: many
v_call: TRBV30
d_call: NA
j_call: TRBJ2-7
cdr3_aa: CAWSVGFRNEQYF
cdr3_nt: TGTGCCTGGAGTGTAGGGTTCCGGAACGAGCAGTACTTC

cdr3_length: 17
clone_size: few
v_call: TRBV19
d_call: NA
j_call: TRBJ2-1
cdr3_aa: CASTITLSDRRYNEQFF
cdr3_nt: TGTGCCAGTACCATTACCCTTAGCGACCGGAGGTACAATGAGCAGTTCTTC

cdr3_length: 15
clone_size: few
v_call: TRBV7-8
d_call: TRBD2
j_call: TRBJ2-1
cdr3_aa: CASSPRGREVDEQFF
cdr3_nt: TGTGCCAGCAGCCCCCGGGGGCGGGAGGTCGATGAGCAGTTCTTC

cdr3_length: 15
clone_size: NA
v_call: TRBV20-1
d_call: TRBD2
j_call: TRBJ2-7
cdr3_aa: CSASGLAGVPKEQYF
cdr3_nt: TGCAGTGCTAGCGGCCTAGCGGGAGTCCCAAAAGAGCAGTACTTC

cdr3_length: 15
clone_size: few
v_call: TRBV15
d_call: NA
j_call: TRBJ2-2
cdr3_aa: CATRPGTTNTGELFF
cdr3_nt: TGTGCCACCAGGCCCGGGACAACGAACACCGGGGAGCTGTTTTTT

cdr3_length: 10
clone_size: many
v_call: TRBV20-1
d_call: NA
j_call: TRBJ1-1
cdr3_aa: CSAEDSEAFF
cdr3_nt: TGCAGTGCTGAGGACAGTGAAGCTTTCTTT

cdr3_length: 14
clone_size: NA
v_call: TRBV6-1
d_call: NA
j_call: TRBJ1-2
cdr3_aa: CASSNSGGVYGYTF
cdr3_nt: TGTGCCAGCAGTAACTCGGGGGGTGTCTATGGCTACACCTTC

cdr3_length: 11
clone_size: NA
v_call: TRBV4-1
d_call: NA
j_call: TRBJ2-2
cdr3_aa: CASSRLGELFF
cdr3_nt: TGCGCCAGCAGCCGCCTCGGGGAGCTGTTTTTT

cdr3_length: 12
clone_size: few
v_call: TRBV20-1
d_call: TRBD2
j_call: TRBJ2-5
cdr3_aa: CSARAGAETQYF
cdr3_nt: TGCAGTGCTAGGGCGGGAGCGGAGACCCAGTACTTC

cdr3_length: 13
clone_size: many
v_call: TRBV27
d_call: TRBD1
j_call: TRBJ2-5
cdr3_aa: CASTRTGGETQYF
cdr3_nt: TGTGCCAGCACCAGGACAGGGGGAGAGACCCAGTACTTC

cdr3_length: 16
clone_size: many
v_call: TRBV11-2
d_call: NA
j_call: TRBJ2-5
cdr3_aa: CASSFSTKAVQETQYF
cdr3_nt: TGTGCCAGCAGCTTTTCAACAAAGGCCGTACAAGAGACCCAGTACTTC

cdr3_length: 17
clone_size: NA
v_call: TRBV28
d_call: TRBD2
j_call: TRBJ2-7
cdr3_aa: CASSSLSLAGGLYEQYF
cdr3_nt: TGTGCCAGCAGTTCATTATCACTAGCGGGAGGGCTCTACGAGCAGTACTTC

cdr3_length: 13
clone_size: many
v_call: TRBV20-1
d_call: NA
j_call: TRBJ2-7
cdr3_aa: CSAKRDIIPEQYF
cdr3_nt: TGCAGTGCTAAACGGGACATTATACCCGAGCAGTACTTC

cdr3_length: 18
clone_size: NA
v_call: TRBV4-2
d_call: TRBD2
j_call: TRBJ2-7
cdr3_aa: CASSQVVSSGRAYNEQYF
cdr3_nt: TGTGCCAGCAGCCAGGTTGTGTCTAGCGGGAGGGCCTATAACGAGCAGTACTTC

cdr3_length: 15
clone_size: many
v_call: TRBV9
d_call: TRBD1
j_call: TRBJ1-2
cdr3_aa: CASSVAGQAVYGYTF
cdr3_nt: TGTGCCAGCAGCGTAGCGGGACAGGCCGTCTATGGCTACACCTTC

cdr3_length: 18
clone_size: NA
v_call: TRBV7-6
d_call: NA
j_call: TRBJ2-1
cdr3_aa: CASSGAMGLESSYNEQFF
cdr3_nt: TGTGCCAGCAGCGGGGCCATGGGGCTGGAAAGCTCCTACAATGAGCAGTTCTTC

cdr3_length: 18
clone_size: many
v_call: TRBV27
d_call: TRBD2
j_call: TRBJ2-5
cdr3_aa: CASSSGLAGVGMKETQYF
cdr3_nt: TGTGCCAGCAGTTCCGGACTAGCGGGAGTCGGGATGAAAGAGACCCAGTACTTC

cdr3_length: 14
clone_size: few
v_call: TRBV20-1
d_call: NA
j_call: TRBJ1-5
cdr3_aa: CSASRTRTDQPQHF
cdr3_nt: TGCAGTGCTAGTCGGACACGGACTGATCAGCCCCAGCATTTT

cdr3_length: 14
clone_size: many
v_call: TRBV7-9
d_call: NA
j_call: TRBJ1-2
cdr3_aa: CASSAASWLHGYTF
cdr3_nt: TGTGCTAGCAGCGCCGCATCCTGGTTGCATGGCTACACCTTC

cdr3_length: 11
clone_size: many
v_call: TRBV6-1
d_call: NA
j_call: TRBJ2-3
cdr3_aa: CASSWGDTQYF
cdr3_nt: TGTGCCAGCAGTTGGGGGGATACGCAGTATTTT

cdr3_length: 16
clone_size: many
v_call: TRBV28
d_call: TRBD2
j_call: TRBJ2-7
cdr3_aa: CASSFIGGESSYEQYF
cdr3_nt: TGTGCCAGCAGTTTTATTGGGGGGGAGAGCTCCTACGAGCAGTACTTC